The 4 T cell receptor beta chains reported below all come from one sample, sequenced in a study of shared clonotypes between healthy human individuals. Sequencing was performed with immunoSEQ multiplex PCR; in TCRdb, only in-frame clones are kept and a portion is missing. The sample yields 330,000 or so clones, around 67% seen once. Sequenced input: memory CD4+ T cells sorted from blood. This sample's subset: CD45RA-negative fraction. Receptors were obtained from a man aged 25-45 years in good health.

V is TRBV28 and J is TRBJ2-5, with 7 bases lining up with TRBD1. Germline assignment: CDR1 MDHEN and CDR2 SYDVKM. Trimming at V came to 6 bases and at J to 1 base, leaving 2 bases not matched to a gene. CDR3 length equals 13 residues. The CDR3 loop is CASRWDSQETQYF. In DNA, the CDR3 is TGTGCCAGCAGGTGGGACAGCCAAGAGACCCAGTACTTC.

This clone appeared once. The gene calls are TRBV7-2 and TRBJ1-1; no reliable D call. The V and J ends lost 1 base and 11 bases respectively, with 17 bases between them. Germline values: CDR1 SGHTA, CDR2 FQGNSA. The CDR3 contains 14 residues. This CDR3 reads CASSLVMTAQQAFF. Here the CDR3 DNA reads TGTGCCAGCAGCTTAGTCATGACGGCACAACAGGCTTTCTTT.

The V call is TRBV5-4, the J call TRBJ2-7, with a possible D match to TRBD2 (5 bases). This CDR3 is built from 14 residues. Germline CDR1 is SGHNT and CDR2 is YYREEE (reference sequence). V lost 7 bases and J 2 bases, leaving 16 bases between the germline ends. The CDR3 DNA reads TGTGCCAGCGGCAAAATGGACGGGGCCTACGAGCAGTACTTC. Translated: CASGKMDGAYEQYF.

This chain links TRBV19 with TRBJ2-5; tentatively, D is TRBD2 (5 bases). The germline gives CDR1 LNHDA, CDR2 SQIVND (reference sequence). Trimming shortened V by 7 bases and J by 4 bases, and 13 bases separated the two germline ends. CDR3 length: 13 amino acids. CDR3 protein: CASKSSGLETQYF. The CDR3 DNA sequence: TGTGCCAGTAAATCAAGCGGTTTAGAGACCCAGTACTTC.